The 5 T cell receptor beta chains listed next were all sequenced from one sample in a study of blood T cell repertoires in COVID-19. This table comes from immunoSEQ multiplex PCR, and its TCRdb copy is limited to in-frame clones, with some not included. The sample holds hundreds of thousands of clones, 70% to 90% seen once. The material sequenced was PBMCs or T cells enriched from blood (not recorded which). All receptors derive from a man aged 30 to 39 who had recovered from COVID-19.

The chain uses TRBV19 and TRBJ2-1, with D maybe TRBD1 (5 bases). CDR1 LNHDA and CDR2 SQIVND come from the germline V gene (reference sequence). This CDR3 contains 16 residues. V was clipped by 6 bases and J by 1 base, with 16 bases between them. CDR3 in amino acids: CASSIRQQLSYNEQFF. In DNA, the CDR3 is TGTGCCAGTAGCATACGACAGCAACTATCCTACAATGAGCAGTTCTTC.

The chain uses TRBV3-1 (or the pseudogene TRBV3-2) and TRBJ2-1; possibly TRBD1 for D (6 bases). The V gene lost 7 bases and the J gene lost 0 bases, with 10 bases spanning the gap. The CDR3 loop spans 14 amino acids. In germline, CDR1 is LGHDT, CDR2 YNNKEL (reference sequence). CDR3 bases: TGTGCCAGCACTGACAGGAGCTCCTACAATGAGCAGTTCTTC. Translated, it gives CASTDRSSYNEQFF.

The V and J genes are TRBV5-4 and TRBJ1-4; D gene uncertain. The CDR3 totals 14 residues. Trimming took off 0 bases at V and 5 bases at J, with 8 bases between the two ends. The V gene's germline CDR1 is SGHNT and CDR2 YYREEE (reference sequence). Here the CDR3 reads CASSLDLRNEKLFF. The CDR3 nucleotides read TGTGCCAGCAGCTTGGACCTCAGGAATGAAAAACTGTTTTTT.

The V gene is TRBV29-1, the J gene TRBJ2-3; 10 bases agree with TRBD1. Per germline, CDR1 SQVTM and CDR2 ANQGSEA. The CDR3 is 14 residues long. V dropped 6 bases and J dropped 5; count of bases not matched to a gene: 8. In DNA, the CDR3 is TGCAGCGTAGATGACAGGGGGCGGGGAGATACGCAGTATTTT. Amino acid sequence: CSVDDRGRGDTQYF.

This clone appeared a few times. The CDR3: CASSAAERRGKTQYF. The DNA for the CDR3 is TGTGCCAGCAGTGCAGCGGAGCGAAGAGGAAAGACCCAGTACTTC. J is TRBJ2-5 and V is TRBV2, with TRBD2 as a possible D gene (5 bases). This CDR3 region has 15 residues. The germline gives CDR1 SNHLY, CDR2 FYNNEI. V was clipped by 4 bases and J by 6 bases, with 18 bases between them.